Listed here are 15 T cell receptor beta chains from one sample, sequenced in a study of blood T cells in healthy people across ages. A sample-barcoded 5' primer and a J-beta primer mix were used in a second PCR of roughly 7 to 11 cycles. TCRdb re-called the 5' RACE reads through MiXCR, storing one row per CDR3 protein. In the table there are roughly 800,000 distinct CDR3 sequences, roughly 40% of which are singletons. Sequencing was performed on blood. The receptors stem from a man between 18 and 29 years old in good health.

Turning to this clonotype: The germline gene is not matched at one end of the junction; a read error may be the cause. V and J are TRBV5-5 and TRBJ1-5; perhaps TRBD1 as D (5 bases). Germline-derived CDR1 and CDR2 are SGHKS and YYEKEE (reference sequence). The CDR3 totals 15 residues. This CDR3 is CASSLSGIDNQPRHF. CDR3 DNA: TGTGCCAGCAGCTTGTCAGGGATTGACAATCAGCCCCGGCATTTT.

The chain combines TRBV11-2 with TRBJ2-5; D is possibly TRBD2 (5 bases). The DNA end favors TRBJ2-7, so the J call may be wrong. The CDR3 extends over 14 amino acids. Germline assignment: CDR1 SGHAT and CDR2 FQNNGV. As DNA, the CDR3 is TGTGCCAGCAGCGTGCAGAGCGGCTCCTACGAGCAGTACTTC. This codes for CASSVQSGSYEQYF.

The chain combines TRBV3-1 with TRBJ2-5, with D possibly called TRBD1 or TRBD2 (6 bases each). CDR1 and CDR2 (germline): LGHDT, YNNKEL (reference sequence). The CDR3 runs 17 residues. V lost 0 bases to trimming and J lost 2 bases, with 16 bases between them. The CDR3 DNA sequence: TGTGCCAGCAGCCAAGATATTGGGGGGACACTTCAAGAGACCCAGTACTTC. Translating it yields CASSQDIGGTLQETQYF.

The V call is TRBV7-2, the J call TRBJ1-6; D not certain. Between the trimmed V and J ends, which lost 5 bases and 11 bases, there was a span of 10 bases. The germline V gene has CDR1 SGHTA and CDR2 FQGNSA. The CDR3 is 12 residues long. This CDR3 reads CASSTTGTPLHF. In DNA form, the CDR3 reads TGTGCCAGCAGCACAACCGGTACACCCCTCCACTTT.

This clonotype appeared many times. This chain links TRBV14 with TRBJ2-3; D is uncertain. The germline V and J ends were trimmed by 6 bases and 4 bases, with 14 bases remaining between them. CDR1 is SGHDN, CDR2 FVKESK, per germline. The CDR3 is 14 amino acids. The chain's CDR3 is CASSWTQESDTQYF. The DNA for the CDR3 is TGTGCCAGCAGTTGGACCCAGGAATCAGATACGCAGTATTTT.

The rearrangement joins TRBV13 to TRBJ1-4, with D tentatively TRBD1 (5 bases). The V gene's germline CDR1 is PRHDT and CDR2 FYEKMQ (reference sequence). The CDR3 extends over 16 amino acids. The germline V and J ends were trimmed by 3 bases and 2 bases, with 13 bases remaining between them. CDR3: CASSFSEGSTNEKLFF. The CDR3 bases are TGTGCCAGCAGCTTTTCGGAGGGGTCTACTAATGAAAAACTGTTTTTT. Variable domain in full (rest from reference TRBV13 and TRBJ1-4): AAGVIQSPRHLIKEKRETATLKCYPIPRHDTVYWYQQGPGQDPQFLISFYEKMQSDKGSIPDRFSAQQFSDYHSELNMSSLELGDSALYFCASSFSEGSTNEKLFFGSGTQLSVL.

This clonotype was seen once. The chain couples TRBV20-1 to TRBJ2-7, with D perhaps assigned TRBD1 or TRBD2 (7 bases each). The CDR3 extends over 16 amino acids. V was cut by 6 bases and J by 7 bases, with 28 bases left in between. Germline V gene lookup returns CDR1 DFQATT and CDR2 SNEGSKA (reference sequence). DNA for the CDR3: TGCAGTGCCGGGGGGACAGTGCCAGTTCGATACAATGAGCAGTACTTC. Translating gives CSAGGTVPVRYNEQYF.

On this clonotype: Compared with germline, one end of the junction differs, possibly owing to a read error. This chain links TRBV7-2 with TRBJ2-3; 8 bases are a match to TRBD1. CDR3 size: 14 residues. Germline lookup yields CDR1 SGHTA and CDR2 FQGNSA. CDR3 region: CAGSRGTGEDTQYF. Here the CDR3 DNA reads TGTGCCGGCAGCCGCGGGACAGGTGAGGATACGCAGTATTTT.

This clonotype was observed a few times. A much larger clone differs from this one at a single base, so this may be a read error. This chain joins TRBV20-1 and TRBJ2-1, with 9 nucleotides matching TRBD2. The J call may be in error: the DNA end matches TRBJ2-7 better. This CDR3 comprises 14 residues. Germline CDR1 reads DFQATT; CDR2 reads SNEGSKA (reference sequence). The CDR3 DNA is TGCAGTGCTGGGCTAGCGGGATTCTACAATGAGCAGTACTTC. Its translation is CSAGLAGFYNEQYF.

To note about this clonotype: A much larger clone sits a single nucleotide away, making a read error possible. The rearrangement links TRBV12-3 or TRBV12-4 to TRBJ2-7; a possible D gene is TRBD2 (5 bases). The CDR3 has 14 amino acids. Trimming stripped 3 bases from V and 7 bases from J, with 16 bases between. The CDR3 reads CASSFDGIRDEQYF. CDR3 DNA: TGTGCCAGCAGTTTCGACGGGATTCGGGATGAGCAGTACTTC.

V and J are TRBV5-8 and TRBJ1-4; 7 bases map to TRBD1. Looked up from germline, CDR1 is SGHTS and CDR2 is YDEGEE. V dropped 1 base and J dropped 7; count of bases not matched to a gene: 4. The CDR3 covers 14 residues. CDR3 protein: CASSLTGAGEKLFF. The CDR3, as DNA: TGTGCCAGCAGCTTGACAGGGGCCGGTGAAAAACTGTTTTTT.

Notes on this clonotype: A much larger clone lies a single base off, so this may be a read error. The gene calls are TRBV7-2 and TRBJ2-1; 9 nucleotides match TRBD2. The V gene's germline CDR1 is SGHTA and CDR2 FQGNSA. After removal of 2 bases from V and 8 bases from J, the junction contained 7 bases not matched to a gene. The CDR3 sequence is 15 residues long. CDR3 loop: CASSLPAGGPDEQFF. CDR3 coding DNA: TGTGCCAGCAGCTTACCCGCGGGGGGGCCGGATGAGCAGTTCTTC.

This chain uses TRBV5-6 with TRBJ1-1, with TRBD1 matching 8 bases. The germline V gene encodes CDR1 SGHDT and CDR2 YYEEEE. The CDR3 extends over 15 amino acids. After removal of 4 bases from V and 4 bases from J, the junction contained 9 bases not matched to a gene. The CDR3 DNA reads as TGTGCCAGCAGCCCTGGACAGGGTCGGGCCACTGAAGCTTTCTTT. Amino acids: CASSPGQGRATEAFF.

The chain links TRBV5-1 to TRBJ1-1; a possible D gene is TRBD1 (6 bases). Germline assignment: CDR1 SGHRS and CDR2 YFSETQ. The CDR3 covers 13 residues. Trimming took off 4 bases at V and 8 bases at J, with 15 bases between the two ends. The CDR3 sequence: CASSVDVGGEAFF. The CDR3 DNA reads TGCGCCAGCAGCGTGGACGTGGGGGGCGAAGCTTTCTTT.

The chain links TRBV27 to TRBJ1-6; 7 positions match TRBD1. V shed 4 bases, J shed 7 bases, and the junction held 4 bases outside the gene matches. CDR3 length equals 14 residues. Per germline, CDR1 MNHEY and CDR2 SMNVEV (reference sequence). The CDR3 spells CASSYQGGNSPLHF. The CDR3 nucleotides read TGTGCCAGCAGTTATCAGGGGGGGAATTCACCCCTCCACTTT.